The subject of this entry is one TCR beta chain. No antigen is known for it. The data are from a study of T cell responses to AZD1222 COVID-19 vaccine. Study-wide context: Combined were second doses at about 4 or about 12 weeks.

The study, taken as a whole, reports: Donors skewed white British and female; clonal diversity was possibly underestimated. Spike-specific TCR breadth rose after two AZD1222 doses, and depth rose as well. It was only a handful of AZD1222 recipients who were seropositive at baseline.

Assay: immunoSEQ multiplex PCR; the TCRdb copy retains only in-frame clones and omits some. The sample yields roughly 120,000 clones, roughly 91% seen once. The V end lost 11 bases, the J end lost 6 bases, and 23 bases lay between the germline ends. The CDR3 loop spans 15 amino acids. Looked up from germline, CDR1 is SNHLY and CDR2 is FYNNEI. Sequencing was performed on peripheral blood, taken on day 0 of AZD1222 vaccination. This chain connects TRBV2 to TRBJ1-5; D might be TRBD1 (5 bases). This TCR was sampled from an adult in good health. This chain's CDR3 is CASSPSGGVGQPQHF. CDR3 DNA sequence: TGTGCCTCAAGCCCTTCGGGGGGGGTTGGTCAGCCCCAGCATTTT.